The 2 T cell receptor beta chains below all came from one sample that was sequenced in a study of T-cell memory formation after mild COVID-19. From the 5' RACE reads, TCRdb called clonotypes with MiXCR, one entry per CDR3 protein. This table has roughly 130,000 distinct CDR3 sequences, approximately 6.2% appearing once. Sequenced input: PBMCs or a T cell subset sorted from them (not recorded which). These receptors all come from an adult woman who had mild COVID-19 (a few samples of this study predate the infection). Cell type and time point are not known.

This clonotype was seen a handful of times. This chain links TRBV7-2 with TRBJ1-1; the D is unclear. Trimming stripped 0 bases from V and 5 bases from J, with 13 bases between. Germline loops: CDR1 SGHTA, CDR2 FQGNSA. This CDR3 is built from 15 residues. The DNA for the CDR3 is TGTGCCAGCAGCTTAGCGCGAGGGATGGGGACTGAAGCTTTCTTT. Translation: CASSLARGMGTEAFF. The entire variable domain, with the rest obtained from reference TRBV7-2 and TRBJ1-1, is as follows: GAGVSQSPSNKVTEKGKDVELRCDPISGHTALYWYRQSLGQGLEFLIYFQGNSAPDKSGLPSDRFSAERTGGSVSTLTIQRTQQEDSAVYLCASSLARGMGTEAFFGQGTRLTVV.

This clonotype was found a few times. V gene TRBV5-6 combines with J gene TRBJ2-1; D unclear. V was cut by 0 bases and J by 7 bases, with 14 bases left in between. CDR1 is SGHDT and CDR2 is YYEEEE in the germline V gene. There are 15 residues in the CDR3. CDR3 coding DNA: TGTGCCAGCAGCTTGGTTGGCAGTGCCGGGAATGAGCAGTTCTTC. Translation gives CASSLVGSAGNEQFF.